This T cell receptor (beta chain) was identified during a study of blood T cell repertoires in COVID-19. This clone showed up just once. Germline V lookup: CDR1 SNHLY, CDR2 FYNNEI. CDR3 size: 15 residues. V lost 1 base to trimming and J lost 0 bases, with 6 bases between them. Produced via immunoSEQ multiplex PCR; TCRdb's table is partial and in-frame only. The table includes approximately 190,000 clones, about 86% detected once. The sequence came from a man aged 30 to 39 with active or convalescent COVID-19. Sequenced: peripheral blood. J is TRBJ2-2 and V is TRBV2, with D tentatively TRBD2 (6 bases). The CDR3 DNA sequence: TGTGCCAGCAGTGAAGTAGCGGCGAACACCGGGGAGCTGTTTTTT. It translates to CASSEVAANTGELFF.